The next 29 T cell receptor beta chains were all read from a single sample in a study of T cell responses to AZD1222 COVID-19 vaccine. Data came from immunoSEQ multiplex PCR; TCRdb stores just in-frame clones and leaves some out. Here the sample spans roughly 120,000 clones, 85% to 90% being singletons. The sample here was peripheral blood, taken 28 days after the second AZD1222 dose. Every receptor here comes from an adult who received the AZD1222 COVID-19 vaccine.

The J gene is TRBJ2-3, the V gene TRBV13; 11 bases align to TRBD2. Germline lookup yields CDR1 PRHDT and CDR2 FYEKMQ (reference sequence). The CDR3 loop spans 16 amino acids. V lost 5 bases to trimming and J lost 0 bases; unmatched junction nucleotides: 4. The CDR3 spells CASSLAGGFSTDTQYF. The CDR3 bases are TGTGCCAGCAGCCTAGCGGGGGGCTTTAGCACAGATACGCAGTATTTT.

This clone was found a few times. The chain couples TRBV20-1 to TRBJ1-4, with D possibly being TRBD1 (5 bases). With 3 bases removed from V and 5 bases from J, the gap between germline ends came to 7 bases. The CDR3 loop spans 12 amino acids. CDR1 is DFQATT, CDR2 SNEGSKA, per germline (reference sequence). Here the CDR3 reads CSASEGNEKLFF. CDR3 coding DNA: TGCAGTGCTAGTGAGGGGAATGAAAAACTGTTTTTT.

V gene TRBV27 combines with J gene TRBJ1-6; D not certain. Trimming took off 3 bases at V and 2 bases at J, with 8 bases between the two ends. Germline values: CDR1 MNHEY, CDR2 SMNVEV (reference sequence). This CDR3 is 15 amino acids long. Written as DNA, the CDR3 is TGTGCCAGCAGTTTGAGGGTTGCCTATAATTCACCCCTCCACTTT. This codes for CASSLRVAYNSPLHF.

This clone was observed once. J is TRBJ1-2 and V is TRBV7-3; D is perhaps TRBD1 (6 bases). Germline CDR1 reads SGHTA; CDR2 reads FQGTGA. Trimming left V 0 bases short and J 0 bases short, with 11 bases between. CDR3 length equals 16 residues. The CDR3 loop reads CASSLTGAGANYGYTF. CDR3 sequence (DNA): TGTGCCAGCAGCTTAACGGGTGCAGGGGCTAACTATGGCTACACCTTC.

V is TRBV7-8 and J is TRBJ1-1; no reliable D call. V was cut by 5 bases and J by 2 bases, with 9 bases left in between. CDR3 length equals 13 residues. Germline V gene lookup returns CDR1 SGHVS and CDR2 FQNEAQ. The CDR3 sequence: CASSQDRNTEAFF. The CDR3 DNA reads TGTGCCAGCAGCCAAGACCGAAACACTGAAGCTTTCTTT.

This chain connects TRBV18 to TRBJ2-1, with 9 bases matching TRBD1. The CDR3 spans 15 residues. Germline assignment: CDR1 KGHSH and CDR2 LQKENI. V trimming: 4 bases; J trimming: 9 bases; junction bases outside the gene matches: 10. The CDR3 is CASSLGTGKYGEQFF. Here the CDR3 DNA reads TGTGCCAGCTCACTCGGGACAGGGAAGTACGGTGAGCAGTTCTTC.

This rearrangement joins TRBV6-5 to TRBJ1-1; 9 bases fit TRBD1. The CDR3 is 14 amino acids. V dropped 8 bases and J dropped 4; count of bases not matched to a gene: 8. Germline lookup yields CDR1 MNHEY and CDR2 SVGAGI. CDR3 DNA: TGTGCCAGCGCTCTCGGACAGGGGATCACTGAAGCTTTCTTT. As protein: CASALGQGITEAFF.

The table lists this clone with a few counts. V is TRBV7-3 and J is TRBJ2-7, with 8 bases identical to TRBD2. Germline V gives CDR1 SGHTA, CDR2 FQGTGA. V dropped 5 bases and J dropped 2; count of bases not matched to a gene: 5. The CDR3 is 14 amino acids. CDR3 residues: CASSARGGTYEQYF. DNA for the CDR3: TGTGCCAGCAGCGCACGGGGGGGTACCTACGAGCAGTACTTC.

The J gene is TRBJ1-1, the V gene TRBV6-4, with TRBD1 matching 12 bases. The CDR3 is 16 residues long. In germline, CDR1 is MRHNA, CDR2 SNTAGT. Trimming took 2 bases from V and 5 from J; bases not matched to a gene: 6. The CDR3 nucleotides are TGTGCCAGCAGTGACGGGACAGGGGGCTGGGAGACTGAAGCTTTCTTT. It codes for CASSDGTGGWETEAFF.

The genes are TRBV12-3 or TRBV12-4 and TRBJ1-1; no clear D. V was cut by 5 bases and J by 4 bases, with 11 bases left in between. The CDR3 loop spans 13 amino acids. The CDR3 DNA sequence: TGTGCCAGCAGTACCCATCGTTTCACTGAAGCTTTCTTT. Translated: CASSTHRFTEAFF.

J is TRBJ2-7 and V is TRBV4-3; the D gene could be TRBD1 or TRBD2 (5 bases each). The V and J ends lost 0 bases and 9 bases respectively, with 21 bases between them. Germline CDR1 LGHNA, CDR2 YSLEER. The CDR3 has 16 residues. The CDR3 DNA follows: TGCGCCAGCAGCCAAGATGGCTGGAGTGTGGGGGTTGGGCAGTACTTC. It encodes CASSQDGWSVGVGQYF.

The CDR3 region has the DNA TGTGCCAGTAGCCGGACCCTCGTCGGGAACACTGAAGCTTTCTTT. This translates into CASSRTLVGNTEAFF. This chain links TRBV19 with TRBJ1-1; D is undetermined. Germline V lookup: CDR1 LNHDA, CDR2 SQIVND (reference sequence). V dropped 6 bases and J dropped 1 base, with 15 bases sitting between them. The CDR3 is 15 amino acids.

The V and J genes are TRBV5-1 and TRBJ2-3; D is perhaps TRBD1 or TRBD2 (6 bases each). This CDR3 region has 16 residues. The V end was cut by 1 base, the J end by 6 bases, with 18 bases between. The germline CDR1 and CDR2 sequences are SGHRS and YFSETQ. The CDR3 sequence is CASSLIGGQPGDTQYF. CDR3 sequence (DNA): TGCGCCAGCAGCTTGATCGGGGGCCAACCAGGGGATACGCAGTATTTT.

The chain recombines TRBV3-1 (or the pseudogene TRBV3-2) with TRBJ1-1; D gene ambiguous. Per germline, CDR1 LGHDT and CDR2 YNNKEL (reference sequence). Trimming shortened V by 0 bases and J by 2 bases, and 19 bases separated the two germline ends. This CDR3 has 18 residues. CDR3 residues: CASSQERPTLFTNTEAFF. The CDR3 DNA follows: TGTGCCAGCAGCCAAGAGCGTCCGACGTTGTTCACCAACACTGAAGCTTTCTTT.

The CDR3 coding sequence is TGTGCCAGCAGTTTGGGGAGGTCGGACAGGGGGCGACGGCCCCTCCACTTT. Encoded protein: CASSLGRSDRGRRPLHF. This chain uses TRBV28 with TRBJ1-6, with 11 bases matching TRBD1. This CDR3 has 17 amino acids. Germline V gene lookup returns CDR1 MDHEN and CDR2 SYDVKM. J lost 13 bases, V lost 3 bases, and 14 bases had no gene match.

This clone was counted between two and nine times. This chain uses TRBV6-1 with TRBJ2-5, with D uncertain. V dropped 3 bases and J dropped 2 bases, with 13 bases sitting between them. Germline V CDR1 and CDR2: MNHNS, SASEGT. The CDR3 has 15 residues. This chain's CDR3 is CASSEDVEGQETQYF. CDR3 sequence (DNA): TGTGCCAGCAGTGAGGACGTAGAAGGACAAGAGACCCAGTACTTC.

The chain combines TRBV18 with TRBJ2-4; 8 bases fit TRBD1. Germline V gene lookup returns CDR1 KGHSH and CDR2 LQKENI. The CDR3 extends over 19 amino acids. J gave up 8 bases and V 2 bases, and 20 bases lay outside the gene matches. DNA of the CDR3: TGTGCCAGCTCACCATTACTCCGGGACAGGAAACTCCAACTGGACATTCAGTACTTC. This codes for CASSPLLRDRKLQLDIQYF.

The chain has TRBV29-1 and TRBJ1-2, with 8 nucleotides matching TRBD1. The CDR3 has 12 residues. Losses at the gene ends were 5 bases for V and 5 bases for J; bases not matched to a gene: 4. The V gene's germline CDR1 is SQVTM and CDR2 ANQGSEA. The CDR3 protein is CSVSTGGYGYTF. The CDR3 nucleotides read TGCAGCGTTTCAACAGGGGGGTATGGCTACACCTTC. Complete variable domain (other parts from reference TRBV29-1 and TRBJ1-2): SAVISQKPSRDICQRGTSLTIQCQVDSQVTMMFWYRQQPGQSLTLIATANQGSEATYESGFVIDKFPISRPNLTFSTLTVSNMSPEDSSIYLCSVSTGGYGYTFGSGTRLTVV.

This clone occurred a few times. The V gene is TRBV7-2, the J gene TRBJ1-4, with 9 bases lining up with TRBD1. V dropped 6 bases and J dropped 5; count of bases not matched to a gene: 10. From germline, CDR1 is SGHTA and CDR2 FQGNSA. The CDR3 spans 16 residues. The CDR3 sequence: CASSSYSGTGNEKLFF. The DNA of the CDR3 is TGTGCCAGCAGTTCATACTCTGGGACAGGGAATGAAAAACTGTTTTTT.

V and J are TRBV7-2 and TRBJ1-2; TRBD1 matches at 11 bases. V lost 8 bases and J lost 4; bases outside the gene matches: 6. CDR3 length: 14 residues. Germline CDR1 is SGHTA and CDR2 is FQGNSA. CDR3 nucleotide sequence: TGTGCCAGCGTAAACGGACAGGGGGCCTATGGCTACACCTTC. Protein: CASVNGQGAYGYTF.

The J gene is TRBJ2-3, the V gene TRBV21-1; the table's D call of TRBD2 was not tested on the DNA. TRBV21-1 is a listed pseudogene. The CDR3 is 16 residues long. The CDR3 protein is CASSSPGRPPPDTQYF. The CDR3 DNA reads TGTGCCAGCAGCAGCCCCGGGAGGCCACCACCAGATACGCAGTATTTT.

This chain links TRBV27 with TRBJ2-5; TRBD2 matches at 9 bases. CDR1 is MNHEY and CDR2 is SMNVEV in the germline V gene (reference sequence). The CDR3 contains 19 residues. The ends lost 5 bases at V and 6 bases at J; junction bases unmatched: 22. The CDR3 reads CASSPHQGGGRALGKTQYF. For the CDR3, the DNA is TGTGCCAGCAGTCCACACCAGGGGGGCGGGAGGGCCCTCGGGAAGACCCAGTACTTC.

The genes are TRBV21-1 and TRBJ2-3; TRBD2, the D gene given by the table, was not confirmed from the DNA. TRBV21-1 is annotated as a pseudogene. This CDR3 region has 14 residues. The CDR3 DNA sequence: TGTGCCAGCCCGACTAGCGGGAGTTCAGATACGCAGTATTTT. Translating it yields CASPTSGSSDTQYF.

This clone was recorded a few times. The chain couples TRBV7-9 to TRBJ1-1; TRBD1 might be the D (5 bases). The CDR3 spans 15 residues. V was shortened by 0 bases and J by 4 bases, with 12 bases between the two germline ends. Per the germline V gene, CDR1 is SEHNR and CDR2 is FQNEAQ (reference sequence). CDR3: CASSLAQGLRTEAFF. CDR3 nucleotides: TGTGCCAGCAGCTTAGCGCAGGGCCTACGCACTGAAGCTTTCTTT.

The gene calls are TRBV11-3 and TRBJ2-7, with 7 bases matching TRBD1. The CDR3 length is 13 residues. Germline lookup yields CDR1 SGHNT and CDR2 YENEEA. V lost 6 bases to trimming and J lost 5 bases; unmatched junction nucleotides: 7. CDR3 protein: CASSSPDRDEQYF. The CDR3 bases are TGTGCCAGCAGTTCACCCGACAGGGACGAGCAGTACTTC.

This clone was counted a few times. The CDR3 spells CSVGDRANQPQHF. CDR3 bases: TGCAGCGTGGGGGACAGGGCCAATCAGCCCCAGCATTTT. The chain recombines TRBV29-1 with TRBJ1-5; 9 bases map to TRBD1. The V segment lost 6 bases and the J segment 3 bases; nucleotides outside the gene matches: 3. Germline V gene data show CDR1 as SQVTM and CDR2 as ANQGSEA. The CDR3 consists of 13 residues.

The CDR3 coding sequence is TGTGCCAGCAGCCGACAGGGTGGGGGCTACACCTTC. It encodes CASSRQGGGYTF. The rearrangement joins TRBV5-8 to TRBJ1-2, with 7 bases identical to TRBD1. The CDR3 contains 12 residues. J was trimmed by 8 bases and V by 4 bases; bases with no gene match: 5. The V gene's germline CDR1 is SGHTS and CDR2 YDEGEE.

This chain uses TRBV29-1 with TRBJ1-2; D is possibly TRBD1 (6 bases). The ends were cut back, 6 bases at V and 3 bases at J, with 20 bases in the middle. The germline CDR1 and CDR2 sequences are SQVTM and ANQGSEA. The CDR3 has 15 amino acids. In DNA, the CDR3 is TGCAGCGTCGAGCAGGGGCCGGATGGCTACTATGGCTACACCTTC. This codes for CSVEQGPDGYYGYTF.

This clone came up once. The chain combines TRBV25-1 with TRBJ2-7; D may match TRBD1 or TRBD2 (6 bases each). The V end was cut by 5 bases, the J end by 1 base, with 12 bases between. Germline CDR1 MGHDK, CDR2 SYGVNS. The CDR3 sequence is 14 residues long. CDR3 region: CASSKGGISYEQYF. DNA of the CDR3: TGTGCCAGCAGTAAGGGGGGCATATCCTACGAGCAGTACTTC.